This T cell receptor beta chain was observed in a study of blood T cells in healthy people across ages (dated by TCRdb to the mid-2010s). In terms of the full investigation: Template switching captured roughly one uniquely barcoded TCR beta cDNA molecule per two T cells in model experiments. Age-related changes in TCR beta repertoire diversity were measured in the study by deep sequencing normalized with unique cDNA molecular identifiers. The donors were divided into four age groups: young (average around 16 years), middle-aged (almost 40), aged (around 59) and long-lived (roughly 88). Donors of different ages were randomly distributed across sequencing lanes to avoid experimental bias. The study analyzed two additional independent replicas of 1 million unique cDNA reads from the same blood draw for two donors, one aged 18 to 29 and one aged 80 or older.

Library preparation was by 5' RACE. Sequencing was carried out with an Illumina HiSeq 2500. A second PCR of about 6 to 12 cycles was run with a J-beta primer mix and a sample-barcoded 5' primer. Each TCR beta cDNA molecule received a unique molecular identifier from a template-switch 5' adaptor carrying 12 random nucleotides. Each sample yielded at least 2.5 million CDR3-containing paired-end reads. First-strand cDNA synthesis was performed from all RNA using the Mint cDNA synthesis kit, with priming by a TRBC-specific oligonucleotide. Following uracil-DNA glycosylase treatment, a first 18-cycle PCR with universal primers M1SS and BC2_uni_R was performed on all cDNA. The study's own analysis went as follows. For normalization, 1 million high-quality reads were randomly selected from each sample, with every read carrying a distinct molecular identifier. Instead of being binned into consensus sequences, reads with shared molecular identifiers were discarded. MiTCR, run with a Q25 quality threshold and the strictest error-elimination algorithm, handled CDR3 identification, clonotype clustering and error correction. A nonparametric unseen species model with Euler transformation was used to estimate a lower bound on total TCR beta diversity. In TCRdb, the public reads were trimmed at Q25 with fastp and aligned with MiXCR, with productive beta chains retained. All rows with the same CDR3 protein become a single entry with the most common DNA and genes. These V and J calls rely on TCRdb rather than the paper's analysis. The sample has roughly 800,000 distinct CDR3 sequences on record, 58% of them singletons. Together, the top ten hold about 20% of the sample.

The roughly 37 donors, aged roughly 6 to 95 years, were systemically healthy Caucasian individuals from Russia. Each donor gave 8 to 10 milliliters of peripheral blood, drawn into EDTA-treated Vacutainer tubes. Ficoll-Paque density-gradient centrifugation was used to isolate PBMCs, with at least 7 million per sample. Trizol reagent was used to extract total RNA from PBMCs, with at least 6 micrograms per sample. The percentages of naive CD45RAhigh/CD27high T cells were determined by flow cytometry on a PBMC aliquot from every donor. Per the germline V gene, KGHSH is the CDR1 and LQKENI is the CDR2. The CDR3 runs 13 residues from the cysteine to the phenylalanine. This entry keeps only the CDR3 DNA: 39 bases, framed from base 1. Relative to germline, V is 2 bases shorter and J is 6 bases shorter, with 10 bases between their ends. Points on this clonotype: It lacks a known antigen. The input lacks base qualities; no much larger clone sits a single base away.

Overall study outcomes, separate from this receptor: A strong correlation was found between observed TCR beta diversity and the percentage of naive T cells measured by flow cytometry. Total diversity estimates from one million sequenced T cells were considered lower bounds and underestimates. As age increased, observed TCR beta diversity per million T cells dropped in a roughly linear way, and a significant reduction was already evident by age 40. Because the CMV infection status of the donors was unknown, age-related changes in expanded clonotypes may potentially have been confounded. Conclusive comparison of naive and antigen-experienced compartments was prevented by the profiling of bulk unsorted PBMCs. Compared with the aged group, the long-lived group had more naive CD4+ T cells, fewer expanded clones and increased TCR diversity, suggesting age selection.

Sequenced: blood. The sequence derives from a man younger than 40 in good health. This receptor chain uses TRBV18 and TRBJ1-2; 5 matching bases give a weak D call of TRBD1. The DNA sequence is TGTGCCAGCTCACCAGCCAGGGAGGATGGCTACACCTTC. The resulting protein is CASSPAREDGYTF.